There are a few counts of the clone carrying this T cell receptor beta chain. Time point noted: newly diagnosed GD, antithyroid drugs for less than 3 months. The TCR library was made from RNA that had been extracted from PBMCs in TRIzol. Investigators prepared the TCR beta libraries by applying iRepertoire HTBI primers and Arm-PCR of CDR3 regions. TCRdb called the multiplex PCR reads again in MiXCR, with one record for every CDR3 protein. The table has hundreds of thousands of distinct CDR3 sequences, approximately 16% seen once. The record originates from a study of regulatory T cells in long-lasting Graves disease. The ends lost 7 bases at V and 7 bases at J; junction bases unmatched: 5. Germline loops: CDR1 LNHDA, CDR2 SQIVND (reference sequence). The CDR3 extends over 13 amino acids. These data were likewise used in another study, on T cells in Graves' hyperthyroidism and ophthalmopathy.

The input for sequencing was peripheral blood mononuclear cells (PBMCs), taken at new diagnosis, from a patient treated with antithyroid drugs. The gene calls are TRBV19 and TRBJ1-4; 8 bases are a match to TRBD1. The TCR was taken from a woman aged 40 to 50 with Graves disease. This chain's CDR3 is CASTSGTGEKLFF. For the CDR3, the DNA is TGTGCCAGTACTTCCGGGACAGGTGAAAAACTGTTTTTT.